The 16 T cell receptor beta chains below all came from one sample that was sequenced in a study of cytomegalovirus exposure and HLA in healthy donors. PCR was performed using 60 Vbeta and 13 Jbeta primers. Assay: immunoSEQ multiplex PCR; the TCRdb copy retains only in-frame clones and omits some. The sample's table shows 80,000 to 100,000 clones. Source material: PBMCs. The receptors derive from a man in his fifties or sixties in good health and CMV-seronegative.

The J gene is TRBJ1-2, the V gene TRBV7-2; 7 bases are shared with TRBD1. This CDR3 has 16 residues. Germline V gene lookup returns CDR1 SGHTA and CDR2 FQGNSA. Trimming at V came to 0 bases and at J to 4 bases, leaving 8 bases not matched to a gene. CDR3 sequence (DNA): TGTGCCAGCAGCTTAGCGTTAGGGGGCTATACCTATGGCTACACCTTC. This sequence encodes CASSLALGGYTYGYTF.

J is TRBJ1-1 and V is TRBV15; possibly TRBD1 for D (6 bases). Between the trimmed V and J ends, which lost 5 bases and 1 base, there was a span of 8 bases. Germline V lookup: CDR1 LNHNV, CDR2 YYDKDF (reference sequence). CDR3 length equals 13 residues. The CDR3 DNA reads as TGTGCCACCAGCGCGGACAGGAACACTGAAGCTTTCTTT. It specifies CATSADRNTEAFF. Combining the CDR3 with reference TRBV15 and TRBJ1-1 gives the whole variable domain DAMVIQNPRYQVTQFGKPVTLSCSQTLNHNVMYWYQQKSSQAPKLLFHYYDKDFNNEADTPDNFQSRRPNTSFCFLDIRSPGLGDTAMYLCATSADRNTEAFFGQGTRLTVV.

The CDR3 nucleotides read TGTGCCAGCAGCGAACAGGGTGGGGAGACCCAGTACTTC. Translated: CASSEQGGETQYF. V gene TRBV7-9 combines with J gene TRBJ2-5, with D perhaps TRBD1 (6 bases). V was shortened by 5 bases and J by 5 bases, with 12 bases between the two germline ends. CDR1 and CDR2 (germline): SEHNR, FQNEAQ (reference sequence). This CDR3 has 13 amino acids. The entire variable domain, with the rest obtained from reference TRBV7-9 and TRBJ2-5, is as follows: DTGVSQNPRHKITKRGQNVTFRCDPISEHNRLYWYRQTLGQGPEFLTYFQNEAQLEKSRLLSDRFSAERPKGSFSTLEIQRTEQGDSAMYLCASSEQGGETQYFGPGTRLLVL.

The rearrangement joins TRBV28 to TRBJ2-2; 9 bases fit TRBD1. Unmatched junction bases numbered 7, after V lost 6 bases and J lost 5 bases. Germline V gene lookup returns CDR1 MDHEN and CDR2 SYDVKM. CDR3 length: 15 residues. Here the CDR3 reads CASSTQGAGTGELFF. The CDR3 nucleotides read TGTGCCAGCAGCACACAGGGGGCAGGTACCGGGGAGCTGTTTTTT.

This chain links TRBV6-1 with TRBJ2-7; TRBD1 agrees at 10 bases. In germline, CDR1 is MNHNS, CDR2 SASEGT. The CDR3 is 13 amino acids. V was pared by 8 bases and J by 2 bases, with 3 bases of the junction left unmatched. The CDR3 region has the DNA TGTGCCAGCTTGGACAGGGGGGCCTACGAGCAGTACTTC. Translating it yields CASLDRGAYEQYF.

The chain links TRBV10-3 to TRBJ1-2; TRBD1 matches at 7 bases. The CDR3 contains 14 residues. The J segment lost 2 bases and the V segment lost 9 bases, leaving 9 bases of the junction unmatched. In germline, CDR1 is ENHRY, CDR2 SYGVKD. The CDR3 nucleotides are TGTGCCATGAGTAACCGGGACAGCAACTATGGCTACACCTTC. It encodes CAMSNRDSNYGYTF.

V and J are TRBV11-1 and TRBJ2-4; D call uncertain. The length of the CDR3 is 13 residues. Deletions cut 7 bases from V and 7 bases from J, with 14 bases between. Germline V gives CDR1 SGHAT, CDR2 FQDESV (reference sequence). DNA of the CDR3: TGTGCCAGCAAATCCCCAGGCGAGAACATTCAGTACTTC. This gives the protein CASKSPGENIQYF.

This CDR3 is CASKVRGKDQPQHF. CDR3 bases: TGTGCCAGCAAGGTCAGGGGGAAAGATCAGCCCCAGCATTTT. The chain links TRBV6-1 to TRBJ1-5; 7 bases agree with TRBD1. This CDR3 spans 14 amino acids. The V and J ends lost 7 bases and 5 bases, in that order; junction bases with no gene match: 8. In germline, CDR1 is MNHNS, CDR2 SASEGT.

This sequence joins TRBV28 and TRBJ2-4; D perhaps matches TRBD1 (6 bases). CDR3 length: 19 residues. V was clipped by 2 bases and J by 0 bases, with 20 bases between them. The germline CDR1 and CDR2 sequences are MDHEN and SYDVKM. CDR3 coding DNA: TGTGCCAGCAGTTTAGGGGGCGCCTCCCATAAAATAGCCAAAAACATTCAGTACTTC. This gives the protein CASSLGGASHKIAKNIQYF.

J is TRBJ1-5 and V is TRBV7-2, with D perhaps matching TRBD1 (6 bases). CDR1 is SGHTA and CDR2 is FQGNSA in the germline V gene. V gave up 1 base and J gave up 6 bases, with 13 bases separating them. CDR3 length equals 15 residues. The DNA of the CDR3 is TGTGCCAGCAGCTTAGGCCAGGGGTTGGCTCAGCCCCAGCATTTT. This sequence encodes CASSLGQGLAQPQHF. The full variable domain, its missing parts supplied by reference TRBV7-2 and TRBJ1-5, is GAGVSQSPSNKVTEKGKDVELRCDPISGHTALYWYRQSLGQGLEFLIYFQGNSAPDKSGLPSDRFSAERTGGSVSTLTIQRTQQEDSAVYLCASSLGQGLAQPQHFGDGTRLSIL.

J is TRBJ2-7 and V is TRBV4-1; D remains ambiguous. CDR1 MGHRA and CDR2 YSYEKL come from the germline V gene. The V gene lost 1 base and the J gene lost 3 bases, with 13 bases spanning the gap. The CDR3 extends over 15 amino acids. The CDR3 DNA reads TGCGCCAGCAGCCAAGGCCGAGAGCGCTTCTACGAGCAGTACTTC. Protein sequence: CASSQGRERFYEQYF.

The DNA of the CDR3 is TGCAGCGCTCAGTATCGGCTGATGAACACTGAAGCTTTCTTT. Its translation is CSAQYRLMNTEAFF. The chain has TRBV29-1 and TRBJ1-1; D remains unclear. Germline CDR1 reads SQVTM; CDR2 reads ANQGSEA. The CDR3 has 14 amino acids. Trimming stripped 7 bases from V and 0 bases from J, with 15 bases between. Complete variable domain (other parts from reference TRBV29-1 and TRBJ1-1): SAVISQKPSRDICQRGTSLTIQCQVDSQVTMMFWYRQQPGQSLTLIATANQGSEATYESGFVIDKFPISRPNLTFSTLTVSNMSPEDSSIYLCSAQYRLMNTEAFFGQGTRLTVV.

This chain connects TRBV6-5 to TRBJ1-1; 8 nucleotides agree with TRBD1. The CDR3 runs 15 residues. V gave up 7 bases and J gave up 3 bases; unmatched junction bases: 10. Germline V lookup: CDR1 MNHEY, CDR2 SVGAGI. CDR3 coding DNA: TGTGCCAGCACTCCTCCCAGGGGGCAGGACACTGAAGCTTTCTTT. Its translation is CASTPPRGQDTEAFF.

The rearrangement uses TRBV19 and TRBJ1-2; 9 nucleotides line up with TRBD1. Germline loops: CDR1 LNHDA, CDR2 SQIVND (reference sequence). This CDR3 comprises 12 residues. CDR3 in DNA: TGTGTCACCGAGGGACAGGGAATTGGCTACACCTTC. Its protein product is CVTEGQGIGYTF.

The J gene is TRBJ1-1, the V gene TRBV19; D ambiguous. The CDR3 runs to 14 residues. V shed 7 bases and J shed 1 base, with 13 bases lying between them. Per the germline V gene, CDR1 is LNHDA and CDR2 is SQIVND (reference sequence). The CDR3: CASIRRSANTEAFF. The DNA for the CDR3 is TGTGCCAGTATTAGAAGGAGTGCGAACACTGAAGCTTTCTTT.

This chain links TRBV5-1 with TRBJ2-5; 7 bases agree with TRBD2. J lost 5 bases, V lost 9 bases, and 10 bases had no gene match. Germline V gene sequence: CDR1 SGHRS, CDR2 YFSETQ. The CDR3 extends over 13 amino acids. The CDR3 DNA follows: TGCGCCACCACTGGGGGGGACGGGGAGACCCAGTACTTC. As protein: CATTGGDGETQYF.